Reported below is one T cell receptor beta chain. Its antigen is unidentified. The sample belongs to a study of PD-1 blockade in classical Hodgkin lymphoma. The study, taken as a whole, reports: Diversity in CD4+ TCRs, unlike that measured in CD8+ TCRs, had risen significantly by C4D1.

TCRdb keeps only in-frame clones here, not all; method: immunoSEQ multiplex PCR. The sample consists of roughly 21,000 clones, around 85% of them appearing once. Germline CDR1 MRHNA, CDR2 SNTAGT. The CDR3 is made up of 13 amino acids. Trimming shortened V by 0 bases and J by 7 bases, and 9 bases separated the two germline ends. Time point: cycle 4 day 1 (C4D1), after five to seven weeks of nivolumab. All trial patients relapsed after autologous stem cell transplantation. Complete response, partial response or progressive disease made up the best responses. The origin of this receptor is a human donor with classical Hodgkin lymphoma. Material: peripheral blood mononuclear cells (PBMCs), obtained before the fourth cycle of nivolumab. This chain joins TRBV6-4 and TRBJ1-2, with D uncertain. CDR3 protein: CASSDSASGGYTF. CDR3 in DNA: TGTGCCAGCAGTGACTCCGCCAGCGGTGGCTACACCTTC.